These 13 T cell receptor beta chains came from one sample sequenced in a study of blood T cell repertoires in COVID-19. The data were produced by immunoSEQ multiplex PCR, yet TCRdb's version contains in-frame clones alone and is incomplete. Among about 190,000 clones listed, roughly 83% were seen once. Sequencing was performed on PBMCs or T cells enriched from blood (not recorded which). The source of these receptors is a woman under 40 who had recovered from COVID-19.

This sequence joins TRBV5-1 and TRBJ1-1; TRBD1 matches 8 bases. Germline V CDR1 and CDR2: SGHRS, YFSETQ. Trimming took 7 bases from V and 6 from J; bases not matched to a gene: 11. CDR3 length equals 14 residues. The CDR3 nucleotides read TGCGCCAGCGGACTACCCTCGACAGGGGCTGAAGCTTTCTTT. This codes for CASGLPSTGAEAFF.

This rearrangement joins TRBV7-2 to TRBJ1-1; 11 nucleotides line up with TRBD1. The germline CDR1 and CDR2 sequences are SGHTA and FQGNSA. V trimming: 7 bases; J trimming: 5 bases; junction bases outside the gene matches: 9. This CDR3 contains 15 residues. CDR3 in amino acids: CASTGQGASRTEAFF. DNA of the CDR3: TGTGCCAGCACCGGACAGGGGGCGAGTCGTACTGAAGCTTTCTTT.

This rearrangement joins TRBV7-3 to TRBJ2-1, with TRBD2 identical over 7 bases. This CDR3 has 16 amino acids. Germline CDR1 reads SGHTA; CDR2 reads FQGTGA. The junction had 7 bases not matched to a gene; V was cut back by 5 bases and J by 0 bases. The CDR3 DNA reads as TGTGCCAGCAGCGTCGGGGGAGGGAGCTCCTACAATGAGCAGTTCTTC. Its protein product is CASSVGGGSSYNEQFF.

The chain recombines TRBV21-1 with TRBJ2-7; the DNA was not used to check the table's D call, TRBD2. TRBV21-1 is a pseudogene segment. The CDR3 runs 18 residues. The CDR3 sequence: CASKGSGTSGLNVYEQYF. The CDR3 DNA reads TGTGCCAGCAAGGGGTCCGGGACTAGCGGACTGAACGTGTACGAGCAGTACTTC.

The chain couples TRBV28 to TRBJ2-7, with 8 bases that match TRBD2. Losses at the gene ends were 3 bases for V and 2 bases for J; bases not matched to a gene: 6. CDR3 length: 15 amino acids. Germline V gene lookup returns CDR1 MDHEN and CDR2 SYDVKM. Written as DNA, the CDR3 is TGTGCCAGCAGTTTTCCCGACGGGAGGGCCTACGAGCAGTACTTC. It encodes CASSFPDGRAYEQYF.

The CDR3: CASSLAGDIGTQYF. The CDR3, as DNA: TGTGCCAGCAGTCTAGCGGGGGACATCGGTACGCAGTATTTT. The gene calls are TRBV28 and TRBJ2-3, with 10 bases that match TRBD2. From germline, CDR1 is MDHEN and CDR2 SYDVKM. V gave up 5 bases and J gave up 8 bases; unmatched junction bases: 7. CDR3 length equals 14 residues.

The rearrangement uses TRBV2 and TRBJ2-2; TRBD1 matches at 10 bases. Germline values: CDR1 SNHLY, CDR2 FYNNEI. This CDR3 has 14 residues. V was clipped by 5 bases and J by 6 bases; unmatched bases: 3. The CDR3 DNA sequence: TGTGCCAGCAGTAGACAGGGGGCATCCGGGGAGCTGTTTTTT. It yields the protein CASSRQGASGELFF.

This chain links TRBV19 with TRBJ1-5, with a possible D match to TRBD1 (5 bases). The CDR3 has 17 residues. CDR1 LNHDA and CDR2 SQIVND come from the germline V gene (reference sequence). V was pared by 3 bases and J by 0 bases, with 15 bases between. CDR3 bases: TGTGCCAGTAGTATCCGGGGGGGAAGCTATAGCAATCAGCCCCAGCATTTT. Encoded protein: CASSIRGGSYSNQPQHF.

The chain couples TRBV5-1 to TRBJ1-3, with 9 bases aligning to TRBD1. Germline V gene lookup returns CDR1 SGHRS and CDR2 YFSETQ. V shed 4 bases, J shed 8 bases, and the junction held 4 bases outside the gene matches. The CDR3 has 13 residues. The CDR3 here is CASSTDRGDTIYF. CDR3 DNA sequence: TGCGCCAGCAGCACGGACAGGGGTGACACCATATATTTT.

The chain couples TRBV5-6 to TRBJ2-3; a possible D gene is TRBD1 (5 bases). CDR1 is SGHDT and CDR2 is YYEEEE in the germline V gene. There are 17 residues in the CDR3. V was trimmed by 2 bases and J by 2 bases, leaving 18 bases between them. The CDR3 coding sequence is TGTGCCAGCAGCTTTCGAAGGGGAAGTGGAGACACAGATACGCAGTATTTT. It codes for CASSFRRGSGDTDTQYF.

The chain has TRBV7-2 and TRBJ2-3, with TRBD2 matching 9 bases. The germline CDR1 and CDR2 sequences are SGHTA and FQGNSA. The CDR3 loop spans 14 amino acids. After removal of 1 base from V and 6 bases from J, the junction contained 2 bases not matched to a gene. The CDR3 loop reads CASSLVLAGDTQYF. The CDR3 DNA follows: TGTGCCAGCAGCTTAGTTCTAGCGGGGGATACGCAGTATTTT. Complete variable domain (other parts from reference TRBV7-2 and TRBJ2-3): GAGVSQSPSNKVTEKGKDVELRCDPISGHTALYWYRQSLGQGLEFLIYFQGNSAPDKSGLPSDRFSAERTGGSVSTLTIQRTQQEDSAVYLCASSLVLAGDTQYFGPGTRLTVL.

CDR3 in amino acids: CASRSGVKETQYF. CDR3 coding DNA: TGTGCCAGCAGGAGCGGGGTAAAAGAGACCCAGTACTTC. The rearrangement uses TRBV12-3 or TRBV12-4 and TRBJ2-5, with 7 nucleotides matching TRBD2. The CDR3 totals 13 residues. The V gene end was trimmed by 6 bases and the J gene end by 3 bases; junction bases not matched to a gene: 4.

V is TRBV24-1 and J is TRBJ2-6, with 8 bases matching TRBD2. From germline, CDR1 is KGHDR and CDR2 SFDVKD. The length of the CDR3 is 18 residues. The V segment lost 0 bases and the J segment 0 bases; nucleotides outside the gene matches: 3. Here the CDR3 reads CATSDLRAGGSGANVLTF. The CDR3 coding sequence is TGTGCCACCAGTGATTTGAGGGCGGGGGGCTCTGGGGCCAACGTCCTGACTTTC.